A selection of T cell receptor beta chains follows, all from one sample in a study of cytomegalovirus exposure and HLA in healthy donors. The repertoire was sequenced with immunoSEQ multiplex PCR; TCRdb's copy has only in-frame clones and lacks some. The data show some 140,000 clones, approximately 78% seen once. Sample: PBMCs. These receptors all stem from a woman between 45 and 60 years old in good health and CMV-seropositive. CDR3s include the opening cysteine and the closing phenylalanine or tryptophan. The D gene is left open where the match is weak.

TRBJ2-7 TRBD1 TRBV28 TGTGCCAGCAGTTCCCCCGGACAGGGGGCGCGGGGGGAGCAGTACTTC CASSSPGQGARGEQYF
TRBJ2-1 . TRBV6-1 TGTGCCAGCAGTGAGGGAGCGCCCGTCTACAATGAGCAGTTCTTC CASSEGAPVYNEQFF
TRBJ1-3 . TRBV30 TGTGCCTGGAGTGTAGGGGGTTACACCATATATTTT CAWSVGGYTIYF
TRBJ1-5 . TRBV18 TGTGCCAGCTCACCAGAGGTTTATAGCAATCAGCCCCAGCATTTT CASSPEVYSNQPQHF
TRBJ2-3 . TRBV4-2 TGTGCCAGCAGCCAGAGCAGGGATACAGATACGCAGTATTTT CASSQSRDTDTQYF
TRBJ1-2 . TRBV5-4 TGTGCCAGCAGCTTGGCCCGGCAGGGAGGCTATGGCTACACCTTC CASSLARQGGYGYTF
TRBJ2-6 TRBD2 TRBV11-2 TGTGCCAGCAGCTTTCTACCTAGCGGGGGCTCTGGGGCCAACGTCCTGACTTTC CASSFLPSGGSGANVLTF
TRBJ1-3 TRBD1 TRBV7-2 TGTGCCAGCACTCGTCAGGGGGGCCAGTCTGGAAACACCATATATTTT CASTRQGGQSGNTIYF
TRBJ1-5 . TRBV5-5 TGTGCCAGCAGCCCTGGACAGAACAATCAGCCCCAGCATTTT CASSPGQNNQPQHF
TRBJ1-5 TRBD1 TRBV19 TGTGCCAGTAGACAGGGGCAGACAAATCAGCCCCAGCATTTT CASRQGQTNQPQHF